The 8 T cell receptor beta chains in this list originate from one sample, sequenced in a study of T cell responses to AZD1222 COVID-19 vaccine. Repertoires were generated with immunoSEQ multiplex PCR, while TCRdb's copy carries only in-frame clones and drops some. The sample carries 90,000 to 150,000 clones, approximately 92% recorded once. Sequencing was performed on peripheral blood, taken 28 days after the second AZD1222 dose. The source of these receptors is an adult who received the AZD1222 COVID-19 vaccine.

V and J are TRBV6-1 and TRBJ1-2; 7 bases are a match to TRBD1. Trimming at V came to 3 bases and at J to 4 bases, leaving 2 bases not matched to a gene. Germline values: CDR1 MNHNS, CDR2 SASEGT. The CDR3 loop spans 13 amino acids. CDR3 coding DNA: TGTGCCAGCAGTGACAGGGGGTCCTATGGCTACACCTTC. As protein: CASSDRGSYGYTF.

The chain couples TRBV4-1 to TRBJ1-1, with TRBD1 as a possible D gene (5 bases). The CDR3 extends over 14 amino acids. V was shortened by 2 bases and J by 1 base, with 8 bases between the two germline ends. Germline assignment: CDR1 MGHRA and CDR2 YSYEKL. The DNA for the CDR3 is TGCGCCAGCAGCCAAAGGCAGGGGAACACTGAAGCTTTCTTT. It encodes CASSQRQGNTEAFF.

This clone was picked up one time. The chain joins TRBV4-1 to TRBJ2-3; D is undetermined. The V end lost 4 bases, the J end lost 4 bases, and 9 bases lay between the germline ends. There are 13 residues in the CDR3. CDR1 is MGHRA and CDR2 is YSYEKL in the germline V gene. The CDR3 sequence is CASSRTPPDTQYF. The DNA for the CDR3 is TGCGCCAGCAGCCGTACCCCCCCAGATACGCAGTATTTT.

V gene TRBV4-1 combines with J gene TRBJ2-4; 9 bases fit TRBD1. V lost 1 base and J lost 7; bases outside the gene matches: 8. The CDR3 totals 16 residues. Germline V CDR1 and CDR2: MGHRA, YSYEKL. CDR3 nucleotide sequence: TGCGCCAGCAGCCAAGTTACAGGGGGCCAGAATAACATTCAGTACTTC. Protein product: CASSQVTGGQNNIQYF.

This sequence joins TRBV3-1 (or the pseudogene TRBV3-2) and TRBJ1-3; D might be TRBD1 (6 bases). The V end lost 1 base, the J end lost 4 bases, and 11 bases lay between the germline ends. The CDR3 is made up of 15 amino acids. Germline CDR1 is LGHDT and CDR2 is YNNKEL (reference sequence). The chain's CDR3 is CASSQGLGAGNTIYF. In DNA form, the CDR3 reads TGTGCCAGCAGCCAAGGTTTGGGGGCAGGAAACACCATATATTTT.

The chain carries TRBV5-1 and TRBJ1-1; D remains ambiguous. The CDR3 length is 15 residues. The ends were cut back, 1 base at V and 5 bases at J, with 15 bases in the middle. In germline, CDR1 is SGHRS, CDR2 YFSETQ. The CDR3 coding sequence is TGCGCCAGCAGCTTGTCGCCGACATCGGGAACTGAAGCTTTCTTT. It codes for CASSLSPTSGTEAFF.

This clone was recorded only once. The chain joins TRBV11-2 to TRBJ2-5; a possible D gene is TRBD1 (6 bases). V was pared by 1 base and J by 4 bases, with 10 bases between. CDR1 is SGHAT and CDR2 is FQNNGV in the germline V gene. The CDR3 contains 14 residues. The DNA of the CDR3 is TGTGCCAGCAGCTTAGGGGGGCAGGGAGAGACCCAGTACTTC. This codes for CASSLGGQGETQYF.

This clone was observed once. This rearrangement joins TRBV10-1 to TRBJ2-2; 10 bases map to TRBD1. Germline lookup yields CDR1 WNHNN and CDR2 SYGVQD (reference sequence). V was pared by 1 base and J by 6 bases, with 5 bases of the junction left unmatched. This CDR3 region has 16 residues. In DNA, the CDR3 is TGCGCCAGCAGTGAGTTTAGGGACAGGGGATCCGGGGAGCTGTTTTTT. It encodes CASSEFRDRGSGELFF.